This T cell receptor beta chain was identified in a study of T cells in Graves' hyperthyroidism and ophthalmopathy. About this clonotype: In this CDR3 the conserved last residue, phenylalanine or tryptophan, is missing, so a read error is likely. No DNA is shown, since the ends of the CDR3 on it are uncertain; the CDR3 is the one TCRdb lists.

RNA transcripts gave rise to amplified TCR beta CDR3 regions. The HTBI primer set was used in a first-round RT-PCR of the TCR CDR3. TCRdb used MiXCR to reprocess the multiplex PCR reads, holding one entry per CDR3 protein. The sample holds more than 40,000 distinct CDR3 sequences, 49% seen once. Hyperthyroidism patients were newly diagnosed, had disease duration under 2 months, and were aged 18 to 65 years. The sequence came from a woman aged 45 to 65 with Graves' hyperthyroidism. The sample consisted of peripheral blood or thyroid tissue (not recorded which).

CDR3 residues: CASSLGQGNTGELSS. V gene TRBV7-8 combines with J gene TRBJ2-2; the table's D call TRBD1 went unverified against the DNA. Germline V gene data show CDR1 as SGHVS and CDR2 as FQNEAQ. A total of 15 residues make up the CDR3, ends included.